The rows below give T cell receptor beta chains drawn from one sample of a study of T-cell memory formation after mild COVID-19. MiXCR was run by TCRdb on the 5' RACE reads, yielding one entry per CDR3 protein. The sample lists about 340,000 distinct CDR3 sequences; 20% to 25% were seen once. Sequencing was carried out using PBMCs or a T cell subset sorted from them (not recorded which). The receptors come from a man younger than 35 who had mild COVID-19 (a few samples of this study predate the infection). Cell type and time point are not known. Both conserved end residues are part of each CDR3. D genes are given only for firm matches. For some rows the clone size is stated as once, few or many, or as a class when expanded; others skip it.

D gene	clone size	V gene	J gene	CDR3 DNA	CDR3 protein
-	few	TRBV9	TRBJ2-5	TGTGCCAGCAGCGCTACCGGCGTCCAAGAGACCCAGTACTTC	CASSATGVQETQYF
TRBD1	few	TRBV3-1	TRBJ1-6	TGTGCCAGCAGCGTCGGGACAGCGAATTCACCCCTCCACTTT	CASSVGTANSPLHF
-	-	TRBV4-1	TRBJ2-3	TGCGCCAGCAGCCAAGACTTGCGTCAAGATACGCAGTATTTT	CASSQDLRQDTQYF
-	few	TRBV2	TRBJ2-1	TGTGCCAGCAGGTTTAGCTTGGTCGTGAAGGTTGAGGAGCAGTTCTTC	CASRFSLVVKVEEQFF
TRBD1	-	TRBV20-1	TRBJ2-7	TGCAGTGCCGAAAGAACCGCTAGACAGGGAAACTACGAGCAGTACTTC	CSAERTARQGNYEQYF
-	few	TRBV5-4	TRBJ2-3	TGTGCCAGCAGCTTCAAGCCGGAGGGCACAGATACGCAGTATTTT	CASSFKPEGTDTQYF
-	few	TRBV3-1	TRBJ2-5	TGTGCCAGCAGCCAAGTAGGAGGGGTGAAGACCCAGTACTTC	CASSQVGGVKTQYF
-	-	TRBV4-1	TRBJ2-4	TGCGCCAGCAGCCAAGATGGGACTTTGAGGCGAGCCAAAAACATTCAGTACTTC	CASSQDGTLRRAKNIQYF
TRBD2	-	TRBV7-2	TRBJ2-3	TGTGCCAGCAGCCGGATTAGCGGGGCCCTATTCACAGATACGCAGTATTTT	CASSRISGALFTDTQYF
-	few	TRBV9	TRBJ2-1	TGTGCCAGCAGCGTAGTGGGACTCCCCTACAATGAGCAGTTCTTC	CASSVVGLPYNEQFF
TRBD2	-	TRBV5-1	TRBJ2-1	TGCGCCAGCAGCCCGGCGGGACTAGCTCATGAGCAGTTCTTC	CASSPAGLAHEQFF
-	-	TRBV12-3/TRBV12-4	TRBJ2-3	TGTGCCAGCAGTTTTAGCAGTCCCGATACGCAGTATTTT	CASSFSSPDTQYF
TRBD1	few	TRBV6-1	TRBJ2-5	TGTGCCAGCAGCGGCAGGGGGCTGTCTGAGACCCAGTACTTC	CASSGRGLSETQYF
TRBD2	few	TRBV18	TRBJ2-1	TGTGCCAGCTCACCCCGTTCGGCGGGGGGGAGGAAGTCCTACAATGAGCAGTTCTTC	CASSPRSAGGRKSYNEQFF
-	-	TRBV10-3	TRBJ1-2	TGTGCCATCAGTGAGTCGAAATGGGACTACACCTTC	CAISESKWDYTF
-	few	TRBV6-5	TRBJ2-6	TGTGCCAGTGGGGTCGTCTCTGGGGCCAACGTCCTGACTTTC	CASGVVSGANVLTF
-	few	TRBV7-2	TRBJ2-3	TGTGCCAGCAGCTTCGTAGTCTGGGGGAGCACAGATACGCAGTATTTT	CASSFVVWGSTDTQYF
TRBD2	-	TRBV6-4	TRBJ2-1	TGTGCCAGCAGTCTTAGCGGGGGGGCCGGTGAGCAGTTCTTC	CASSLSGGAGEQFF
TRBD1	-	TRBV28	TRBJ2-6	TGTGCCAGCAGCCCAAGGGGACAGGGGGCGTACAAGGGCAACGTCCTGACTTTC	CASSPRGQGAYKGNVLTF
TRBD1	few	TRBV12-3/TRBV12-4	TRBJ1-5	TGTGCCAGCAGCCGCGGAGGACAGGGGAACAATCAGCCCCAGCATTTT	CASSRGGQGNNQPQHF
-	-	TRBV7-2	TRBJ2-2	TGTGCCAGCAGGATTAAATCGCTGAACACCGGGGAGCTGTTTTTT	CASRIKSLNTGELFF
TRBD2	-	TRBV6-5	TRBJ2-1	TGTGCCAGCAAAAGGGAGCGGGGGGGTGCTGAGCAGTTCTTC	CASKRERGGAEQFF
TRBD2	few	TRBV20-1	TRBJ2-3	TGCAGTGCTAGCGGACGTCGGACTAGCGGACGCACAGATACGCAGTATTTT	CSASGRRTSGRTDTQYF
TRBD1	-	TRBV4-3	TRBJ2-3	TGCGCCAGCAGCCCGACAGGGTTTACAGATACGCAGTATTTT	CASSPTGFTDTQYF
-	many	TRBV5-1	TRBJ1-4	TGCGCCAGCAGCTTGTATGGAGCAACTAATGAAAAACTGTTTTTT	CASSLYGATNEKLFF
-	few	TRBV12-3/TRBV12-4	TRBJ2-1	TGTGCCAGCAGTTTCCTCAGATACAATGAGCAGTTCTTC	CASSFLRYNEQFF
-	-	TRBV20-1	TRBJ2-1	TGCAGTGCCGTCAGACCTTTAAGGGATGAGCAGTTCTTC	CSAVRPLRDEQFF
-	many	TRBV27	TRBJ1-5	TGTGCCAGCAGCCGACCGGGCTACAATCAGCCCCAGCATTTT	CASSRPGYNQPQHF
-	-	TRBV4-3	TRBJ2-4	TGCGCCAGCAGCCAAGATGTGTATCGGGGAGTCAAAAACATTCAGTACTTC	CASSQDVYRGVKNIQYF
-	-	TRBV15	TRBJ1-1	TGTGCCACCAGCAGCGGAGCGAACACTGAAGCTTTCTTT	CATSSGANTEAFF
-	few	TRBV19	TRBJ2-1	TGTGCCAGTATGAATTACGTGGACAGGCGGAGGGATGAGCAGTTCTTC	CASMNYVDRRRDEQFF
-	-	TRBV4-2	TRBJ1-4	TGTGCCAGCAGCCAGGAAGTTGCTAATGAAAAACTGTTTTTT	CASSQEVANEKLFF
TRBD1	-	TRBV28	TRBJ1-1	TGTGCCAGCAGTAGCCTGGGACAGGGTGAGAACACTGAAGCTTTCTTT	CASSSLGQGENTEAFF
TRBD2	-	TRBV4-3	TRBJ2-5	TGCGCCAGCAGCCAAGATCCCCCGGGAGGGAGGGAGACCCAGTACTTC	CASSQDPPGGRETQYF
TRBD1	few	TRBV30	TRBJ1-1	TGTGCCTGGAGTGGGACAGGGGTGGACACTGAAGCTTTCTTT	CAWSGTGVDTEAFF
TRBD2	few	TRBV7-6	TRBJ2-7	TGTGCCAGCAGCTCGCTAGCGGGGCGGGAGCAGTACTTC	CASSSLAGREQYF
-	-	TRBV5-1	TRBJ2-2	-	CARVPRAVRTPGSCFF
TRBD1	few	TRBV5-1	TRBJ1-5	TGCGCCAGCAGCTCCGGGACAGGGGGCAATCAGCCCCAGCATTTT	CASSSGTGGNQPQHF
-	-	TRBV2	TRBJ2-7	TGTGCCAGCAACGCAGGACCCTCCTACGAGCAGTACTTC	CASNAGPSYEQYF
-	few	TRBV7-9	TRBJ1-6	TGTGCCAGCAGGGGACACCCCTATAATTCACCCCTCCACTTT	CASRGHPYNSPLHF
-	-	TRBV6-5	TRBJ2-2	TGTGCCAGCAGTTACTGGGTCGGGGGCAGCGGGGAGCTGTTTTTT	CASSYWVGGSGELFF
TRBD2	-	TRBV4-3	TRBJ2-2	TGCGCCAGCAGCCAAGATAAGCGGGAAGGCACCGGGGAGCTGTTTTTT	CASSQDKREGTGELFF
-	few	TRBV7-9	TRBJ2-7	TGTGCCAGCAGGCGGACAGAAGTTGACTCCTACGAGCAGTACTTC	CASRRTEVDSYEQYF
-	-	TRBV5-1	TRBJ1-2	TGCGCCAGCAGCTTGACCCACAGCTTGGACTATGGCTACACCTTC	CASSLTHSLDYGYTF
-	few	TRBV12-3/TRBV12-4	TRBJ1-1	TGTGCCAGCAGACCAGAGACAGGGAACACTGAAGCTTTCTTT	CASRPETGNTEAFF
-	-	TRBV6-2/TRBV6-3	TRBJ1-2	TGTGCCAGCAGAGAATACAGCCTCGGAGGCTACACCTTC	CASREYSLGGYTF
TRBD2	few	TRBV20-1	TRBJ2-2	TGCAGTGCGGAGCGGGGGGGAAACACCGGGGAGCTGTTTTTT	CSAERGGNTGELFF
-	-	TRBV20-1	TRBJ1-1	TGCAGCGGGATTTGGGGGAGCAGTGAAGCTTTCTTT	CSGIWGSSEAFF
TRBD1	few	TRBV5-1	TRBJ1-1	TGCGCCAGCAGATTGGGGATTACGACAGGGCTTGACACTGAAGCTTTCTTT	CASRLGITTGLDTEAFF
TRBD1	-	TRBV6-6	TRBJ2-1	TGTGCCAGCAGTGAGGGGACAGGGCCACCTCCCCGCGATGAGCAGTTCTTC	CASSEGTGPPPRDEQFF
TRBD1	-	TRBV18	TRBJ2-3	TGTGCCAGCTCACCAGAAGGACAGGCTTGGACAGATACGCAGTATTTT	CASSPEGQAWTDTQYF
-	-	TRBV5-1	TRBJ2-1	TGCGCCAGCAGCCTGACTGGCGGGGACGATGAGCAGTTCTTC	CASSLTGGDDEQFF
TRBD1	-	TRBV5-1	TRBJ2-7	TGCGCCAGCAGCGCGGGACAGGGGATAACCTACGAGCAGTACTTC	CASSAGQGITYEQYF
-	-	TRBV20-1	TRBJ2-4	TGCAGTGCTACGACGGGGAACTTGGTAAACATTCAGTACTTC	CSATTGNLVNIQYF